The 22 T cell receptor beta chains in this list originate from one sample, sequenced in a study of PD-L1 blockade in urothelial cancer. Only in-frame clones appear in the TCRdb table, and some are missing; sequencing was by immunoSEQ multiplex PCR. The table shows about 82,000 clones, with over 80% occurring only once. This specimen consisted of PBMCs, obtained around atezolizumab (anti-PD-L1) treatment. The source is a man aged 65-85 years with urothelial cancer.

This clone came up a few times. V usage is TRBV9 and J usage is TRBJ2-5, with D maybe TRBD2 (6 bases). CDR3 length equals 15 residues. In germline, CDR1 is SGDLS, CDR2 YYNGEE. Trimming left V 4 bases short and J 5 bases short, with 18 bases between. Written as DNA, the CDR3 is TGTGCCAGCAGCCCCCGGACGGAGGGTTGGGAGACCCAGTACTTC. Its protein product is CASSPRTEGWETQYF. Supplemented by reference TRBV9 and TRBJ2-5, the full variable domain reads DSGVTQTPKHLITATGQRVTLRCSPRSGDLSVYWYQQSLDQGLQFLIQYYNGEERAKGNILERFSAQQFPDLHSELNLSSLELGDSALYFCASSPRTEGWETQYFGPGTRLLVL.

This clone was found a few times. The V and J genes are TRBV5-6 and TRBJ2-7; TRBD1 aligns across 8 bases. V was clipped by 1 base and J by 3 bases; unmatched bases: 6. CDR3 size: 15 residues. The germline CDR1 and CDR2 sequences are SGHDT and YYEEEE. The CDR3 nucleotides are TGTGCCAGCAGCTTGATAGGACAGGGTGACTACGAGCAGTACTTC. Its protein is CASSLIGQGDYEQYF.

The V gene is TRBV25-1, the J gene TRBJ2-1, with a tentative D call TRBD2 (6 bases). CDR1 and CDR2 (germline): MGHDK, SYGVNS. The CDR3 extends over 16 amino acids. V was trimmed by 5 bases and J by 4 bases, leaving 18 bases between them. The DNA of the CDR3 is TGTGCCAGCAGTCCAAGGGGACTCGCGGGTTACAATGAGCAGTTCTTC. This encodes CASSPRGLAGYNEQFF.

This clone was counted a single time. This chain links TRBV5-4 with TRBJ2-7; 7 bases agree with TRBD2. Per the germline V gene, CDR1 is SGHNT and CDR2 is YYREEE (reference sequence). The CDR3 totals 17 residues. V lost 4 bases to trimming and J lost 5 bases; unmatched junction nucleotides: 18. This chain's CDR3 is CASSRGGSRAGLHEQYF. CDR3 DNA sequence: TGTGCCAGCAGCCGAGGTGGATCGAGAGCGGGACTCCACGAGCAGTACTTC. Full variable domain (remainder filled in from reference TRBV5-4 and TRBJ2-7): ETGVTQSPTHLIKTRGQQVTLRCSSQSGHNTVSWYQQALGQGPQFIFQYYREEENGRGNFPPRFSGLQFPNYSSELNVNALELDDSALYLCASSRGGSRAGLHEQYFGPGTRLTVT.

Within the sample, this clone is medium-sized. The J gene is TRBJ2-5, the V gene TRBV11-2; D is perhaps TRBD1 (5 bases). Germline CDR1 is SGHAT and CDR2 is FQNNGV. V dropped 3 bases and J dropped 4 bases, with 12 bases sitting between them. This CDR3 spans 14 amino acids. CDR3 in amino acids: CASSFDSLLETQYF. CDR3 DNA: TGTGCCAGCAGCTTCGACAGCCTATTAGAGACCCAGTACTTC.

This rearrangement joins TRBV5-6 to TRBJ2-2; D possibly corresponds to TRBD1 (5 bases). The V and J ends lost 7 bases and 3 bases respectively, with 19 bases between them. CDR3 length: 16 residues. The V gene's germline CDR1 is SGHDT and CDR2 YYEEEE. The CDR3 sequence is CASLPGFLVDTGELFF. In DNA form, the CDR3 reads TGTGCCAGCCTCCCAGGGTTTTTAGTGGACACCGGGGAGCTGTTTTTT.

The rearrangement joins TRBV7-9 to TRBJ2-7; D is possibly TRBD1 (5 bases). Looked up from germline, CDR1 is SEHNR and CDR2 is FQNEAQ (reference sequence). V lost 5 bases and J 1 base, leaving 9 bases between the germline ends. The CDR3 is 13 amino acids. CDR3 in DNA: TGTGCCAGCAGCATGACAGTTTCCTACGAGCAGTACTTC. It yields the protein CASSMTVSYEQYF.

The chain has TRBV7-8 and TRBJ2-3; 9 positions agree with TRBD2. The length of the CDR3 is 17 residues. Germline assignment: CDR1 SGHVS and CDR2 FQNEAQ. The J segment lost 3 bases and the V segment lost 2 bases, leaving 9 bases of the junction unmatched. The CDR3 sequence: CASSLSLAGSGTDTQYF. The CDR3 DNA follows: TGTGCCAGCAGCTTATCACTAGCGGGTAGTGGGACAGATACGCAGTATTTT.

The chain is built from TRBV29-1 and TRBJ1-1, with 7 bases identical to TRBD1. CDR3 size: 13 residues. Trimming removed 5 bases from V and 1 base from J; junction bases left unmatched: 4. Germline CDR1 reads SQVTM; CDR2 reads ANQGSEA. CDR3 coding DNA: TGCAGCGTTAAAACAGGGGAGAACACTGAAGCTTTCTTT. Its protein is CSVKTGENTEAFF.

V and J are TRBV4-3 and TRBJ2-1; perhaps TRBD2 as D (5 bases). Germline V CDR1 and CDR2: LGHNA, YSLEER. The CDR3 length is 15 residues. V shed 1 base and J shed 6 bases, with 13 bases lying between them. CDR3 sequence (DNA): TGCGCCAGCAGCCAAGTAACAGTCGGACTCAATGAGCAGTTCTTC. Protein: CASSQVTVGLNEQFF.

The chain is built from TRBV15 and TRBJ2-3, with TRBD1 matching over 11 bases. The V gene's germline CDR1 is LNHNV and CDR2 YYDKDF (reference sequence). J lost 5 bases, V lost 5 bases, and 9 bases had no gene match. CDR3 length: 16 amino acids. In DNA form, the CDR3 reads TGTGCCACCAGCCCCCGGACAGGGGGCGTTGAAGATACGCAGTATTTT. It specifies CATSPRTGGVEDTQYF.

The V call is TRBV19, the J call TRBJ2-7; the match to TRBD2 covers 8 bases. Germline CDR1 reads LNHDA; CDR2 reads SQIVND (reference sequence). CDR3 size: 15 residues. The junction had 5 bases not matched to a gene; V was cut back by 4 bases and J by 0 bases. The CDR3 nucleotides read TGTGCCAGTAGTACCAGCGGGAGAAGCTCCTACGAGCAGTACTTC. Translation gives CASSTSGRSSYEQYF.

Here the CDR3 reads CASGDSSYNEQFF. The CDR3 coding sequence is TGCGCCAGCGGGGACAGCTCCTACAATGAGCAGTTCTTC. V usage is TRBV5-1 and J usage is TRBJ2-1, with 7 bases that match TRBD1. The length of the CDR3 is 13 residues. Trimming took 7 bases from V and 0 from J; bases not matched to a gene: 1. Germline assignment: CDR1 SGHRS and CDR2 YFSETQ.

This sequence joins TRBV7-2 and TRBJ2-1, with TRBD2 matching over 8 bases. The CDR3 contains 17 residues. The J segment lost 0 bases and the V segment lost 3 bases, leaving 7 bases of the junction unmatched. The germline V gene encodes CDR1 SGHTA and CDR2 FQGNSA. The CDR3 loop reads CASSFQGGGYSYNEQFF. The CDR3 coding sequence is TGTGCCAGCAGCTTCCAAGGCGGGGGGTACTCCTACAATGAGCAGTTCTTC.

This chain uses TRBV27 with TRBJ1-1; TRBD1 is a possible D gene (6 bases). CDR3 length: 17 amino acids. Germline CDR1 and CDR2: MNHEY and SMNVEV (reference sequence). V was shortened by 0 bases and J by 3 bases, with 17 bases between the two germline ends. The CDR3 DNA follows: TGTGCCAGCAGTTTATCGACAGGACGGACCTCGTACACTGAAGCTTTCTTT. Its protein product is CASSLSTGRTSYTEAFF.

The chain is built from TRBV2 and TRBJ2-3, with a possible D match to TRBD1 (6 bases). Germline-derived CDR1 and CDR2 are SNHLY and FYNNEI. This CDR3 contains 14 residues. Trimming left V 6 bases short and J 0 bases short, with 10 bases between. In DNA form, the CDR3 reads TGTGCCAGCAGGGTGGGACATAGCACAGATACGCAGTATTTT. Translation: CASRVGHSTDTQYF.

The rearrangement links TRBV5-1 to TRBJ2-7; 7 bases match TRBD1. CDR1 SGHRS and CDR2 YFSETQ come from the germline V gene. V trimming: 3 bases; J trimming: 3 bases; junction bases outside the gene matches: 3. CDR3 length equals 13 residues. CDR3 DNA: TGCGCCAGCAGCTCGACAGGGTACTACGAGCAGTACTTC. It yields the protein CASSSTGYYEQYF. Using reference TRBV5-1 and TRBJ2-7 for the parts outside the CDR3, the full variable domain is KAGVTQTPRYLIKTRGQQVTLSCSPISGHRSVSWYQQTPGQGLQFLFEYFSETQRNKGNFPGRFSGRQFSNSRSEMNVSTLELGDSALYLCASSSTGYYEQYFGPGTRLTVT.

In this sample, this clone turned up a few times. J is TRBJ1-6 and V is TRBV6-5; 9 nucleotides align to TRBD1. Trimming removed 6 bases from V and 7 bases from J; junction bases left unmatched: 4. This CDR3 comprises 14 residues. Germline lookup yields CDR1 MNHEY and CDR2 SVGAGI. The CDR3 bases are TGTGCCAGCAGCTCCGGGACAGGGAATTCACCCCTCCACTTT. Amino acid sequence: CASSSGTGNSPLHF.

The rearrangement uses TRBV7-9 and TRBJ2-1; a possible D gene is TRBD2 (6 bases). The V end was cut by 3 bases, the J end by 3 bases, with 6 bases between. This CDR3 has 13 residues. Germline CDR1 SEHNR, CDR2 FQNEAQ (reference sequence). CDR3 nucleotides: TGTGCCAGCAGCTTGACTAGCTACAATGAGCAGTTCTTC. Residues: CASSLTSYNEQFF.

The chain is built from TRBV16 and TRBJ1-1; D may be TRBD1 (5 bases). The germline gives CDR1 KGHSY, CDR2 FQNENV. The ends were cut back, 1 base at V and 3 bases at J, with 12 bases in the middle. This CDR3 region has 15 residues. This chain's CDR3 is CASSQLDRPDTEAFF. CDR3 in DNA: TGTGCCAGCAGCCAATTAGACAGACCAGACACTGAAGCTTTCTTT.

This clone has a single count. This rearrangement joins TRBV14 to TRBJ2-1, with TRBD2 matching over 9 bases. The CDR3 has 17 residues. Germline CDR1 reads SGHDN; CDR2 reads FVKESK. Trimming at V came to 0 bases and at J to 9 bases, leaving 12 bases not matched to a gene. CDR3 in amino acids: CASSQDMAGGINREQFF. The DNA of the CDR3 is TGTGCCAGCAGCCAAGATATGGCGGGAGGGATTAATCGTGAGCAGTTCTTC.

This clone occurred many times. The J gene is TRBJ2-1, the V gene TRBV5-5; weak D call: TRBD2 (5 bases). CDR1 SGHKS and CDR2 YYEKEE come from the germline V gene (reference sequence). V dropped 0 bases and J dropped 2 bases, with 9 bases sitting between them. The CDR3 sequence is 15 residues long. This CDR3 reads CASSLEGSAYNEQFF. In DNA form, the CDR3 reads TGTGCCAGCAGCTTGGAAGGTAGCGCCTACAATGAGCAGTTCTTC.